The 15 T cell receptor beta chains given below trace back to one sample, sequenced in a study of blood T cells in healthy people across ages. Combining a sample-barcoded 5' primer with a J-beta primer mix, a second PCR ran for roughly 6 to 12 cycles. TCRdb reprocessed the 5' RACE reads with MiXCR, giving one entry per CDR3 protein. The table includes roughly 1.6 million distinct CDR3 sequences, 34% detected once. The material sequenced was blood. The receptor source for this set is a woman in her 30s in good health.

The V and J genes are TRBV20-1 and TRBJ2-7, with 11 bases that match TRBD2. The CDR3 is 15 amino acids. Per the germline V gene, CDR1 is DFQATT and CDR2 is SNEGSKA (reference sequence). J lost 2 bases, V lost 0 bases, and 3 bases had no gene match. The CDR3 loop reads CSARDSGGAPYEQYF. CDR3 nucleotide sequence: TGCAGTGCTAGAGATAGCGGGGGGGCCCCCTACGAGCAGTACTTC.

The gene calls are TRBV28 and TRBJ2-7; no clear D. TRBJ2-5 matches the DNA end more closely, so the J call is doubtful. Germline CDR1 MDHEN, CDR2 SYDVKM. CDR3 size: 14 residues. DNA for the CDR3: TGTGCCAGCAGTTTAACCGGCAGAAAAGAGACCCAGTACTTC. This sequence encodes CASSLTGRKETQYF.

Turning to this clonotype: At one of its ends the junction is not consistent with the germline gene, which may arise from a read error. The gene calls are TRBV2 and TRBJ1-2, with TRBD1 as a possible D gene (6 bases). CDR3 length equals 12 residues. The germline gives CDR1 SNHLY, CDR2 FYNNEI. The DNA for the CDR3 is TGTGCCAGCGGTGGGGGCCCCTATGGCTGCACCTTC. Its translation is CASGGGPYGCTF.

There are many counts of this clonotype. The rearrangement links TRBV5-1 to TRBJ2-7, with TRBD1 identical over 10 bases. The ends lost 4 bases at V and 0 bases at J; junction bases unmatched: 4. CDR3 length: 15 amino acids. CDR1 is SGHRS and CDR2 is YFSETQ in the germline V gene. CDR3 in amino acids: CASSTGQGSSYEQYF. The CDR3 bases are TGCGCCAGCAGCACGGGACAGGGGAGCTCCTACGAGCAGTACTTC.

This clonotype has a handful of counts. The V gene is TRBV4-2, the J gene TRBJ2-2; D gene unclear. Trimming took off 0 bases at V and 6 bases at J, with 5 bases between the two ends. Germline V gene lookup returns CDR1 LGHNA and CDR2 YNFKEQ. The CDR3 covers 13 residues. The CDR3 DNA reads TGTGCCAGCAGCCAAGAGGGTCCCGGGGAGCTGTTTTTT. This sequence encodes CASSQEGPGELFF.

For this clonotype: A much larger clonotype is one base distant, so this may be a read error. The V gene is TRBV20-1, the J gene TRBJ2-1; D perhaps matches TRBD2 (5 bases). CDR3 length equals 14 residues. Germline CDR1 reads DFQATT; CDR2 reads SNEGSKA (reference sequence). Written as DNA, the CDR3 is TGCAGTGCCACCAGAGCGGACCACTACGATGAGCAGTTCTTC. This translates into CSATRADHYDEQFF.

V is TRBV11-2 and J is TRBJ2-7; 12 bases line up with TRBD2. V dropped 5 bases and J dropped 2; count of bases not matched to a gene: 4. The V gene's germline CDR1 is SGHAT and CDR2 FQNNGV. The CDR3 spans 15 residues. CDR3 sequence (DNA): TGTGCCAGCAGCGTGGCTAGCGGGAGGGCCTACGAGCAGTACTTC. This codes for CASSVASGRAYEQYF.

In this sample, this clonotype turned up a few times. The CDR3 bases are TGTGCCAGCAGCTTAGCAGCGGGGCCAGCCTATGAGCAGTTCTTC. It is translated as CASSLAAGPAYEQFF. The chain has TRBV7-8 and TRBJ2-1, with 7 bases identical to TRBD2. J gave up 8 bases and V 0 bases, and 7 bases lay outside the gene matches. CDR1 and CDR2 (germline): SGHVS, FQNEAQ. This CDR3 spans 15 amino acids.

On this clonotype itself: Possible read error: a much larger clone is one base away. The rearrangement joins TRBV28 to TRBJ1-1, with TRBD1 matching 8 bases. This CDR3 spans 12 amino acids. Germline CDR1 MDHEN, CDR2 SYDVKM. V shed 7 bases, J shed 4 bases, and the junction held 2 bases outside the gene matches. The CDR3 DNA is TGTGCCAGCAATACAGGGGGCACTGAAGCTTTCTTT. Translated, it gives CASNTGGTEAFF.

This clonotype was counted a few times. The chain combines TRBV29-1 with TRBJ1-1, with a possible D match to TRBD1 (5 bases). The CDR3 has 11 residues. Trimming shortened V by 7 bases and J by 5 bases, and 11 bases separated the two germline ends. The germline CDR1 and CDR2 sequences are SQVTM and ANQGSEA. This chain's CDR3 is CSAGWGTEAFF. The CDR3 DNA reads TGCAGCGCTGGGTGGGGGACTGAAGCTTTCTTT. Drawing the rest from reference TRBV29-1 and TRBJ1-1, the complete variable domain is SAVISQKPSRDICQRGTSLTIQCQVDSQVTMMFWYRQQPGQSLTLIATANQGSEATYESGFVIDKFPISRPNLTFSTLTVSNMSPEDSSIYLCSAGWGTEAFFGQGTRLTVV.

The rearrangement links TRBV15 to TRBJ2-1; the match to TRBD1 covers 11 bases. V was clipped by 1 base and J by 7 bases; unmatched bases: 6. From germline, CDR1 is LNHNV and CDR2 YYDKDF (reference sequence). The CDR3 has 16 residues. CDR3 protein: CATSRAGGQGANEQFF. The CDR3 bases are TGTGCCACCAGCAGAGCCGGAGGACAGGGGGCTAATGAGCAGTTCTTC.

The V and J genes are TRBV7-6 and TRBJ1-1, with 7 bases aligning to TRBD1. CDR1 is SGHVS, CDR2 FNYEAQ, per germline. With 5 bases clipped from V and 4 bases from J, the junction kept 19 bases outside the gene matches. This CDR3 is built from 18 residues. CDR3 nucleotides: TGTGCCAGCAGCCCAATGACGAGGCAGGGGGGATTAAGCACTGAAGCTTTCTTT. This gives the protein CASSPMTRQGGLSTEAFF.

This clonotype was counted a few times. The rearrangement joins TRBV7-9 to TRBJ2-7; 8 bases align to TRBD1. J was trimmed by 2 bases and V by 3 bases; bases with no gene match: 12. This CDR3 is 17 amino acids long. Germline V lookup: CDR1 SEHNR, CDR2 FQNEAQ (reference sequence). This CDR3 reads CASSFPPRQGSTYEQYF. DNA of the CDR3: TGTGCCAGCAGCTTCCCGCCCAGACAGGGGTCAACCTACGAGCAGTACTTC.

The chain uses TRBV18 and TRBJ2-1, with D maybe TRBD2 (5 bases). The length of the CDR3 is 14 residues. Germline V gene data show CDR1 as KGHSH and CDR2 as LQKENI. V was trimmed by 8 bases and J by 7 bases, leaving 18 bases between them. CDR3 sequence: CASPPGFVANEQFF. Written as DNA, the CDR3 is TGTGCCAGCCCCCCGGGGTTTGTTGCGAATGAGCAGTTCTTC.

J is TRBJ2-7 and V is TRBV6-2 or TRBV6-3, with 9 bases matching TRBD1. The J call may not be correct, given that the DNA end is closer to TRBJ2-5. Germline V gene data show CDR1 as MNHEY and CDR2 as SVGEGT. CDR3 size: 15 residues. The DNA for the CDR3 is TGTGCCAGCAGTCTGTTGGGACAGGGCACAGAGACCCAGTACTTC. The encoded protein is CASSLLGQGTETQYF.